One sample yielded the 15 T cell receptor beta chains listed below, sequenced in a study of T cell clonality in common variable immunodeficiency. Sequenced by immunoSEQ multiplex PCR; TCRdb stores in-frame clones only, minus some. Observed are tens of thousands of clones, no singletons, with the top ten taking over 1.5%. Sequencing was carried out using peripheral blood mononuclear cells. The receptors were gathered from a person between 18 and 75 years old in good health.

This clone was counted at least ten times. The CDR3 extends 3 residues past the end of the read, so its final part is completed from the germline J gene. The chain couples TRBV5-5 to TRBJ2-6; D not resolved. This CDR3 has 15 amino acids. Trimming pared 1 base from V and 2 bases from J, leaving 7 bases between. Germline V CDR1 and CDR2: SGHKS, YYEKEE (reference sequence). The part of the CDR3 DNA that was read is TGTGCCAGCAGCTTGAGGGTAGCTGGGGCCAACGTC. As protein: CASSLRVAGANV. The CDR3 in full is CASSLRVAGANVLTF.

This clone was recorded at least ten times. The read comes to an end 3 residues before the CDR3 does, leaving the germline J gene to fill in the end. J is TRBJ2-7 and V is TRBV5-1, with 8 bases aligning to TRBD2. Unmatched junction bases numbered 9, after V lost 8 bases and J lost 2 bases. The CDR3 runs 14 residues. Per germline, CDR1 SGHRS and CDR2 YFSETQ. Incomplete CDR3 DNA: TGCGCCAGACTGCGGGAGGCCCAACCCTACGAG. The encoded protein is CARLREAQPYE. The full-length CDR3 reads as CARLREAQPYEQYF.

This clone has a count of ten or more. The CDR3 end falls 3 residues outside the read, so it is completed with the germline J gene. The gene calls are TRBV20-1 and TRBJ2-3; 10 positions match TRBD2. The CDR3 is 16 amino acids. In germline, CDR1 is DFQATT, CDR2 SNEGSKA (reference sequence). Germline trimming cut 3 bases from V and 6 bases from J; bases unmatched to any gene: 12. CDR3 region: CSASTPSGRAGDTQYF. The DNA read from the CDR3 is TGCAGTGCTAGTACGCCGAGCGGGAGGGCGGGGGATACG.

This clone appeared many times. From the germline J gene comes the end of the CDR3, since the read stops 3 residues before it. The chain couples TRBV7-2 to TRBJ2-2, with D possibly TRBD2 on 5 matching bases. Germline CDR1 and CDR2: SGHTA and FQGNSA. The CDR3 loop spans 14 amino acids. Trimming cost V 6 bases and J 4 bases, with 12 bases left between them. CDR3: CASSLLVSTGELFF. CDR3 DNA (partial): TGTGCCAGCAGTTTACTAGTTTCCACCGGGGAG.

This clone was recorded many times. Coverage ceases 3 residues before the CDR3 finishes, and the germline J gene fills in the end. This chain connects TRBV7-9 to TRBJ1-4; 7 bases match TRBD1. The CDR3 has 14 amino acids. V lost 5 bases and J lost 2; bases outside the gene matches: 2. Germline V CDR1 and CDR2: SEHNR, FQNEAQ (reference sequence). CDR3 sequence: CASSQQGTNEKLFF. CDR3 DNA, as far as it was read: TGTGCCAGCAGCCAACAGGGGACTAATGAAAAA. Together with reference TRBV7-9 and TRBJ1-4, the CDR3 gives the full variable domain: DTGVSQNPRHKITKRGQNVTFRCDPISEHNRLYWYRQTLGQGPEFLTYFQNEAQLEKSRLLSDRFSAERPKGSFSTLEIQRTEQGDSAMYLCASSQQGTNEKLFFGSGTQLSVL.

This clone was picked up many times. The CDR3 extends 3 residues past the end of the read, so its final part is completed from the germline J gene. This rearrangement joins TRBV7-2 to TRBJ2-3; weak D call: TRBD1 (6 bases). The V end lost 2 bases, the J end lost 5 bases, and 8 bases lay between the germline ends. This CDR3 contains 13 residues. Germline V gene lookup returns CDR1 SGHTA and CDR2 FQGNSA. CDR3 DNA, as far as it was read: TGTGCCAGCAGCTTACGGACAGTAGATACG. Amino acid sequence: CASSLRTVDT. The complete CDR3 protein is CASSLRTVDTQYF.

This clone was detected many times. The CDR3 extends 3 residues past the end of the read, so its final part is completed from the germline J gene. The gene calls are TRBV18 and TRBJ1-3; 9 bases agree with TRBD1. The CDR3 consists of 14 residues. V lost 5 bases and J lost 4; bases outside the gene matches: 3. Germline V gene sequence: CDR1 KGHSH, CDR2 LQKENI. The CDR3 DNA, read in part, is TGTGCCAGCTCAGAGGACAGGGGCGGAAACACC. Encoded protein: CASSEDRGGNT. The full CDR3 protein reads CASSEDRGGNTIYF.

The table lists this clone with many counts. This chain's CDR3 is CASSPMSGSSGGETQYF. Partial CDR3 DNA: TGTGCCAGCTCACCAATGTCCGGTTCTAGCGGGGGAGAGACC. The V and J genes are TRBV18 and TRBJ2-5; 10 bases are shared with TRBD2. Coverage ceases 3 residues before the CDR3 finishes, and the germline J gene fills in the end. This CDR3 is 17 amino acids long. J gave up 4 bases and V 2 bases, and 10 bases lay outside the gene matches. CDR1 and CDR2 from the germline V gene are KGHSH and LQKENI.

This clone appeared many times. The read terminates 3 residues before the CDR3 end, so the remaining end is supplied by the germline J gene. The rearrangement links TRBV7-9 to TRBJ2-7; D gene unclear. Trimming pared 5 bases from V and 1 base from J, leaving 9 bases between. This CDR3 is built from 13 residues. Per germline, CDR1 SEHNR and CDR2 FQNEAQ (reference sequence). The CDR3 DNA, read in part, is TGTGCCAGCAGCCCCACATCGTCCTACGAG. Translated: CASSPTSSYE. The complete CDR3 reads CASSPTSSYEQYF.

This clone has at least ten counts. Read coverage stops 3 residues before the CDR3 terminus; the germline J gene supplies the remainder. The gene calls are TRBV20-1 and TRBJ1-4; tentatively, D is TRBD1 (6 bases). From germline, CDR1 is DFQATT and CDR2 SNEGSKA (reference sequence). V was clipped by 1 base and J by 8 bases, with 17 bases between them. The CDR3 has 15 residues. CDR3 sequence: CSARGRGAREEKLFF. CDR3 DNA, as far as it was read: TGCAGTGCTAGAGGCCGGGGGGCGCGGGAGGAAAAA.

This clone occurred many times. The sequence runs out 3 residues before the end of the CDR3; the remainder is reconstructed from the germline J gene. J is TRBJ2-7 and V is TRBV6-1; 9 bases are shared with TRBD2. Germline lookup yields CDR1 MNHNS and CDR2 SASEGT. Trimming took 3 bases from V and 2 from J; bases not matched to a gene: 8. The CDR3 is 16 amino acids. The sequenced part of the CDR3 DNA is TGTGCCAGCAGTGATATTAGCGGGAGAGTTACCTACGAG. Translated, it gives CASSDISGRVTYE. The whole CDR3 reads CASSDISGRVTYEQYF.

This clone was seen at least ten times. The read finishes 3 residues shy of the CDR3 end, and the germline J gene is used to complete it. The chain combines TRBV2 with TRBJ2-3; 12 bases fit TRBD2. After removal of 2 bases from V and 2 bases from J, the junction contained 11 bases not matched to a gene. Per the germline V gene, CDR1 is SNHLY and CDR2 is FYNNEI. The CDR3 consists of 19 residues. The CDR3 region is CASSETTSGRGEDTDTQYF. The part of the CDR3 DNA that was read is TGTGCCAGCAGTGAAACGACTAGCGGGAGAGGGGAGGACACAGATACG.

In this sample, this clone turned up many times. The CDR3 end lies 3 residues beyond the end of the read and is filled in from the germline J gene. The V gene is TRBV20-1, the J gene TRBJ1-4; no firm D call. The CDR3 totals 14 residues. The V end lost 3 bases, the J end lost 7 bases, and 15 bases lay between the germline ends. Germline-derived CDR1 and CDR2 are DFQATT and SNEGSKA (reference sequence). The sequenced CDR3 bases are TGCAGTGCTAGTAGGTCCCAAGCGGGTGAAAAA. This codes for CSASRSQAGEK. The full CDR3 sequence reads CSASRSQAGEKLFF.

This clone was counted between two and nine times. The CDR3 reads CASSESGGGKYTGELFF. CDR3 bases read: TGCGCCAGCAGTGAGTCGGGAGGGGGAAAGTACACCGGGGAG. This rearrangement joins TRBV10-2 to TRBJ2-2; possible D gene TRBD2, 7 bases. The missing CDR3 end, 3 residues past where the read stops, is filled in from the germline J gene. Trimming removed 0 bases from V and 3 bases from J, with 14 bases in between. Germline assignment: CDR1 WSHSY and CDR2 SAAADI. CDR3 length equals 17 residues.

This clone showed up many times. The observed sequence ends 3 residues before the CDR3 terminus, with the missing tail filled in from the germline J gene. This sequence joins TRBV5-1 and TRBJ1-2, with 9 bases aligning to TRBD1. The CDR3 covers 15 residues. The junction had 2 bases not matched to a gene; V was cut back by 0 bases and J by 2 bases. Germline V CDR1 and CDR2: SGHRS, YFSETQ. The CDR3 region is CASSLETGGNYGYTF. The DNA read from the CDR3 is TGCGCCAGCAGCTTGGAGACAGGGGGAAACTATGGC.